This TCR beta chain was documented in a study of cytomegalovirus exposure and HLA in healthy donors (dated by TCRdb to about 2017). About the study as a whole: In an earlier analysis of some 550 of the donors, under 300 Gb of sequence data and about 110 million unique TCR beta sequences from roughly 200 million T cells were reported. Around 320 gigabases of sequencing data and approximately 85 million unique TCR sequences were included in an early release covering several hundred HLA-typed donors. Among the roughly 370 genotyped donors, around 79% belonged to the genetic ancestry cluster associated with self-reported Caucasian donors. The study aimed to test whether signatures of past pathogen exposure could be identified by cataloging public T cell receptors. The study profiled the T cell repertoires of 666 subjects by immunosequencing and related them to cytomegalovirus serostatus. A separate validation cohort of roughly 120 different subjects was used in addition to the roughly 670-subject first cohort. To predict cytomegalovirus infection status, the study brought together high-throughput TCR immunosequencing, statistical association of individual TCRs with disease status, and machine learning. A later analysis re-examined previously published TCR beta repertoires from roughly 720 donors and added high-resolution HLA genotyping to investigate patterns of TCR occurrence. In the later analysis, no new phenotypic data were used to find candidate immune exposures; instead, reliance was placed on TCR beta sequences and their occurrence across donors. In an earlier analysis of around 540 of the donors, high-throughput TCR beta sequencing was used to judge whether each TCR beta V gene segment behaved as functional or pseudogenic. Donor age, sex, ethnicity and CMV serostatus were collected together with the repertoire data. A later genetic analysis took genome-wide SNP genotypes for about 55% of the 666 donors and used that subset as a discovery cohort. Every discovery cohort repertoire had been produced on one sequencing platform. Both class I and class II loci were covered by HLA typing, at four-digit resolution. Typing coverage varied by locus: about 629-630 donors for A, B, C, DRB1 and DQB1; approximately 560 for DQA1; some 610 for DPA1; fewer than 480 for DPB1. A handful of DR-DQ haplotypes were treated as single units for association and clustering because of strong linkage in the cohort. Among roughly 400 genotyped donors of the cohort, an average of roughly 230,000 unique TCR beta nucleotide sequences was sequenced per donor, of which about 18% were non-productive.

Results and caveats for the whole study, not just this receptor: Broadly in line with IMGT annotations, most TCR beta V segments showed up in productive rearrangements about 87% or about 30% of the time in an earlier analysis of several hundred of the donors. In a later analysis, over 15,000 TCR beta sequences were associated with specific HLA alleles at a false discovery rate of 0.05. A later analysis found that HLA-associated TCR beta chains were more clonally expanded and had lower generation probabilities than equally common non-associated chains. Sequencing depth was assumed to be roughly uniform across donors in the presence/absence analyses, though that assumption may not hold. According to the authors, the approach could potentially be generalized to other disease states and immunological phenotypes. In a later analysis, the rate of TCR association differed among HLA loci, with DRB1 alleles having the most associated TCRs and HLA-C alleles having the fewest. In vitro tests confirmed that a few of the cytomegalovirus-associated TCR beta chains recognize cytomegalovirus antigens. The cohort was sequenced for TCR beta chains only, and without alpha or paired-chain data the features that could be detected were limited. Strong co-occurrence of HLA alleles, especially DR and DQ, made assigning TCR associations to individual alleles difficult. Most TCR sequences were observed very rarely across donors, whereas some public TCRs were present in many individuals. Several of the top co-occurrence clusters appeared to be linked to parvovirus B19, influenza, CMV and Epstein-Barr virus, according to a later analysis. A group of highly shared sequence variants was considered likely to be a technical artifact of the sequencing pipeline. A further reported finding was that TCR beta sequences accurately predicted the HLA-A and HLA-B alleles for most subjects in the first cohort. Linkage disequilibrium might explain the correlated functional status among segregating V segments, but an unknown experimental factor could not be excluded. CMV serostatus was the only immune exposure information available for the cohort. An association between a missense DCLRE1C variant and V-gene and J-gene trimming of TCR beta chains was found in a later genetic analysis and replicated in an independent cohort. The classifier was reported to diagnose cytomegalovirus status with high specificity and sensitivity in both the original and validation cohorts. Because HLA typing was missing for some donors at each locus, association tests included only the typed subset. The 87-base-pair reads could not distinguish some IMGT-functional V segments, including TRBV6-2 and TRBV6-3, so those segments were excluded. Because counts were too low, about 18 rarely observed V segments, including chromosome 9 orphons, were left out of the earlier analysis of several hundred of the donors. A total of about 150 TCR beta chains were listed by the study as associated with cytomegalovirus. Most CMV-associated TCR beta chains appeared to be HLA-restricted in a later analysis, and the HLA associations seemed to be driven largely by CMV exposure. In a later genetic analysis, fewer N-insertions in productive TCRs were reported among donors in an Asian-associated ancestry cluster than the approximately 630-donor mean.

CDR1 and CDR2, per the germline V gene, are MDHEN and SYDVKM. Spanning cysteine to phenylalanine, the CDR3 consists of 14 amino acids. The read is trimmed to its CDR3 DNA, 42 bases read in frame from base 1. V sheds 5 bases and J sheds 0 bases, leaving 8 bases between their ends. The library was produced with the immunoSEQ multiplex PCR assay. The multiplex PCR relied on a mix of 60 forward primers for TCR Vbeta segments and 13 reverse primers for TCR Jbeta segments. A multiplex PCR assay on genomic DNA amplified the CDR3 region of rearranged TCR beta genes. The Illumina HiSeq System was used to sequence the amplified TCR beta libraries as 87-base-pair reads. In the paper's pipeline: In a later analysis, tens of millions of unique TCR beta chains were counted across the 500 to 850 repertoires, and approximately 11 million of these chains were shared by at least two donors. A nearest-neighbor algorithm error-corrected the raw reads and collapsed the reads into unique sequences, merging closely related sequences to remove PCR and sequencing errors. To assign V, D and J gene segments, CDR3 sequences were aligned to IMGT reference sequences. For a sequence to be retained, a match of at least six nucleotides was required to both a V gene segment and a J gene segment. A rearrangement counted as productive if the CDR3 had no stop codons and remained in frame with V and J, and every other rearrangement counted as non-productive. CDR3 was defined according to IMGT convention as the region running from the second conserved V-encoded cysteine to the conserved J-encoded phenylalanine. The earlier analysis of around 640 of the donors excluded sequences that lacked an unambiguous match to a single V gene segment. In an earlier analysis of 587 of the donors, a V segment was called functional when productive rearrangements were above 56.7%, and segregating when the standard deviation between donors exceeded 5%. A statistical classification framework was built for diagnosing cytomegalovirus status from the catalog of TCR beta chain sequences. In a later analysis, V and J genes were assigned by comparing TCR nucleotide sequences against IMGT/GENE-DB human TR gene sequences. In a later analysis, CDR3 sequences and most-parsimonious VDJ recombination scenarios were assigned using the TCRdist pipeline. A later analysis defined each TCR beta chain by its CDR3 amino acid sequence plus V-gene family, and excluded reads lacking a unique V-gene family. To address suspected cross-contamination and a sequencing artifact, a later analysis removed several hundred highly shared, low-generation-probability nucleotide sequences. In a later analysis, a clonal expansion index for each public chain was calculated from normalized within-repertoire ranks of inferred template counts. Generation probabilities in a later analysis came from a VDJ recombination model fitted to out-of-frame rearrangements, and those results were checked against IGoR. A later analysis scored TCR-TCR, TCR-HLA and TCR-CMV co-occurrence with hypergeometric tests, applying a repertoire-size bias correction to TCR pairs. A later analysis estimated false discovery rates by permuting HLA or CMV assignments 20 times. A later analysis grouped co-occurring TCRs with DBSCAN, adding TCRdist sequence similarity when clustering within HLA-allele-positive subsets. Repertoires with fewer than 30,000 or more than 120,000 public chains were left out of co-occurrence clustering, as were five repertoires with anomalous nucleotide sharing. TCRdb mirrors the immuneACCESS table, restricted to in-frame sequences. Some clones are absent from its copies; in checked studies, under half trace to an unresolved V gene, and the reason for the others is unknown. V, J and clone size are those of that table, while D and trimming were read from the DNA. The sample table shows 120,000 or so clones, and 78% are seen once. The top ten hold about a tenth of the sample.

As for this clone: Its antigen target is currently unknown. No quality values exist for individual bases; no much larger clone is one base distant.

The cohort consisted of some 730 healthy bone marrow donors. All cohort members were sampled while nominally healthy, although unrecorded immune exposures were likely present. The donor tested CMV seropositive and was one of the 289 seropositive cohort members. A peripheral blood sample was provided by each donor, and peripheral blood mononuclear cells were used for TCR beta sequencing. Genomic DNA extraction from the blood cell samples was performed with the Qiagen DNeasy Blood Extraction Kit. This TCR was recovered from a man aged 25-40 years in good health and CMV-seropositive. What was sequenced was PBMCs. The rearranged segments are TRBV28 and TRBJ1-5, with the identity of the D gene unclear. The CDR3: CASSELSSNQPQHF. The nucleotide sequence is given as TGTGCCAGCAGTGAGCTTTCTAGCAATCAGCCCCAGCATTTT.